These 27 T cell receptor beta chains share one sample of origin, sequenced in a study of tumor-infiltrating lymphocytes in primary liver carcinoma. Taking about 19-32 mg of unsorted bulk tissue, the authors co-extracted RNA and DNA. The authors made TCR beta cDNA from around 500 ng total RNA with a constant-region primer. It was through three nested multiplex PCR rounds of slightly modified ARM-PCR that TCR beta libraries arose. Running around 9 cycles apiece, the first two PCR rounds relied on TRBV1-TRBV30 forward primers together with a C-beta reverse primer. One entry per CDR3 protein, called by TCRdb with MiXCR from the multiplex PCR reads. The top ten hold 15% to 20% of the sample, which has 100,000 or so distinct CDR3 sequences, approximately 78% seen once. Input material: liver tumor tissue from sampling region 3. Subset: tumor region T3, left-lateral pole. The origin of the receptors is a man aged 40-50 years with primary liver carcinoma and hepatitis B virus infection.

A remark on this clonotype: Relative to the germline gene, one junction end is altered; a read error may explain this. The chain is built from TRBV28 and TRBJ2-3; 12 bases map to TRBD2. The CDR3 runs to 16 residues. CDR1 MDHEN and CDR2 SYDVKM come from the germline V gene. CDR3 in DNA: TGTGCCAGCAGCCCTGGACTAGCGGGAAAGGTAGATACGCAGGATTTT. It codes for CASSPGLAGKVDTQDF.

The gene calls are TRBV10-1 and TRBJ2-6; D may be TRBD2 (5 bases). CDR1 is WNHNN, CDR2 SYGVQD, per germline (reference sequence). The CDR3 sequence is 16 residues long. The CDR3 is CVTPAGSKTGANVLTF. In nucleotides, the CDR3 is TGCGTCACCCCTGCGGGTAGCAAAACAGGGGCCAACGTCCTGACTTTC.

Note on this clonotype: One junction end disagrees with the germline gene, perhaps due to a read error. The gene calls are TRBV11-3 and TRBJ2-1; no clear D. The CDR3 is 14 amino acids. The germline V gene encodes CDR1 SGHNT and CDR2 YENEEA. The CDR3 DNA is TGTGCCTGCAGCTTAGGCGTCTCGATCATTGAGCAGTTCTTC. Its protein is CACSLGVSIIEQFF.

Concerning this clonotype: Its ends do not fully match the called genes, so a read error is possible. The chain is built from TRBV6-1 and TRBJ2-1; D possibly uses TRBD1 or TRBD2 (6 bases each). The CDR3 is 15 residues long. Germline V lookup: CDR1 MNHNS, CDR2 SASEGT. CDR3 in DNA: TGTACCAGCAACCCCCAGGGGACTGAAGGAAACGAGCAGTTCTTC. This encodes CTSNPQGTEGNEQFF.

The chain combines TRBV6-5 with TRBJ2-3; 9 bases are shared with TRBD1. Judging by the DNA end, TRBJ1-5 fits better; the J call may be wrong. Germline V CDR1 and CDR2: MNHEY, SVGAGI. The CDR3 runs 14 residues. The CDR3 protein is CASSRTGDTDTQHF. In DNA form, the CDR3 reads TGTGCCAGCAGTCGGACAGGGGACACAGATACGCAGCATTTT.

This clonotype was counted a single time. The chain combines TRBV7-9 with TRBJ2-7; D gene ambiguous. Trimming cost V 5 bases and J 2 bases, with 13 bases left between them. CDR3 length: 14 residues. Germline-derived CDR1 and CDR2 are SEHNR and FQNEAQ (reference sequence). Here the CDR3 DNA reads TGTGCCAGCAGCCCAGCAACTCTCGCCTACGAGCAGTACTTC. It encodes CASSPATLAYEQYF.

As for this clonotype: One end of the junction is discordant with germline, which a read error may explain. The V gene is TRBV7-9, the J gene TRBJ2-5; D is unclear. The CDR3 totals 13 residues. Germline CDR1 and CDR2: SEHNR and FQNEAQ (reference sequence). The CDR3 protein is CASSLEFQETQYF. CDR3 in DNA: TGTGCCAGCAGTTTAGAGTTCCAAGAGACCCAGTACTTC.

Remarks on this clonotype: Possible read error: a much larger clone is one base away. The V call is TRBV20-1, the J call TRBJ1-1; 10 bases match TRBD1. J gave up 8 bases and V 2 bases, and 8 bases lay outside the gene matches. Germline V gene sequence: CDR1 DFQATT, CDR2 SNEGSKA (reference sequence). CDR3 length equals 14 residues. In nucleotides, the CDR3 is TGCAGTGCTAGATTGACGACAGGGGGCCCAGAAGCTTTCTTT. Residues: CSARLTTGGPEAFF.

On this clonotype itself: One end of the junction does not line up with germline, which may come from a read error. This chain links TRBV29-1 with TRBJ2-2, with D tentatively TRBD2 (5 bases). The CDR3 is made up of 14 amino acids. Germline V gene sequence: CDR1 SQVTM, CDR2 ANQGSEA. CDR3 residues: CSVEGARGTGEQFF. CDR3 in DNA: TGCAGCGTTGAAGGGGCCAGAGGCACCGGGGAGCAGTTTTTT.

This clonotype has only one observation. A much larger clone sits a single nucleotide away, making a read error possible. CDR3 in DNA: TGTGCCAACAGAAACCGGGACCTTAGCTCCTACGAGCAGTACTTC. It codes for CANRNRDLSSYEQYF. The chain carries TRBV28 and TRBJ2-7; D tentatively reads TRBD1 or TRBD2 (5 bases each). The CDR3 loop spans 15 amino acids. Germline V gives CDR1 MDHEN, CDR2 SYDVKM. V was pared by 10 bases and J by 0 bases, with 19 bases between.

This clonotype was observed a few times. Germline and junction disagree at one end, which may indicate a read error. V is TRBV6-6 and J is TRBJ1-6; D is possibly TRBD1 (6 bases). The CDR3 is 13 amino acids. Germline loops: CDR1 MNHNY, CDR2 SVGAGI (reference sequence). The DNA for the CDR3 is TGTGCCTGCAGTCCAACAGGGATTTCACCCCTCCACTTT. Amino acids: CACSPTGISPLHF.

Concerning this clonotype itself: Germline is not matched at one junction end, which may reflect a read error. This chain joins TRBV5-6 and TRBJ1-2, with TRBD1 as a possible D gene (5 bases). Germline V gives CDR1 SGHDT, CDR2 YYEEEE. The CDR3 is made up of 16 amino acids. The CDR3 DNA follows: TGTACCAGCAGCCATAATTACCGGGACCCTAACTATGGCTACACCTTC. Its protein product is CTSSHNYRDPNYGYTF. The complete variable domain, with remaining parts taken from reference TRBV5-6 and TRBJ1-2, reads DAGVTQSPTHLIKTRGQQVTLRCSPKSGHDTVSWYQQALGQGPQFIFQYYEEEERQRGNFPDRFSGHQFPNYSSELNVNALLLGDSALYLCTSSHNYRDPNYGYTFGSGTRLTVV.

To note about this clonotype: At one end, the junction sequence differs from germline, possibly due to a read error. The rearrangement joins TRBV11-1 to TRBJ2-7; D gene uncertain. Germline lookup yields CDR1 SGHAT and CDR2 FQDESV (reference sequence). The CDR3 is 13 residues long. CDR3 sequence reads: CASRGERSYEQYF. The CDR3 region has the DNA TGTGCCAGCAGGGGTGAGCGATCCTACGAACAGTACTTC.

In this sample, this clonotype turned up once. The chain links TRBV4-1 to TRBJ1-4; D ambiguous. V lost 0 bases and J 7 bases, leaving 12 bases between the germline ends. This CDR3 is built from 15 residues. Germline V gives CDR1 MGHRA, CDR2 YSYEKL. CDR3 in DNA: TGCGCCAGCAGCCAAGACATGGGATTAAGTGAAAAACTGTTTTTT. Amino acids: CASSQDMGLSEKLFF.

Points on this clonotype: The junction does not match germline at one end; this may be a read error. The chain couples TRBV7-8 to TRBJ2-1, with TRBD2 matching 8 bases. CDR1 SGHVS and CDR2 FQNEAQ come from the germline V gene. The CDR3 length is 17 residues. CDR3 nucleotides: TGTGTCAGCAGCTTGGCGGGGGGCCGCACCCGTGGCAATGAGCAGTTCTTC. Translation: CVSSLAGGRTRGNEQFF.

A single count supports this clonotype. A read error is possible here, since a much larger clone lies one base away. V and J are TRBV7-9 and TRBJ1-2; a weak D match, TRBD1 (6 bases). Germline CDR1 SEHNR, CDR2 FQNEAQ (reference sequence). V was trimmed by 7 bases and J by 4 bases, leaving 16 bases between them. The CDR3 sequence is 14 residues long. The CDR3 DNA reads as TGTGCCAGCATCTGGGCAGGGGATAGCTATGGCTACACCTTC. Protein: CASIWAGDSYGYTF.

In its sample, this clonotype was seen a few times. The V and J genes are TRBV9 and TRBJ2-3; 8 bases agree with TRBD2. Germline assignment: CDR1 SGDLS and CDR2 YYNGEE. This CDR3 comprises 16 residues. V was clipped by 4 bases and J by 1 base; unmatched bases: 8. CDR3 coding DNA: TGTGCCAGCAGCCCCCTCGAACTAGCGGGCACAGATACGCAGTATTTT. It specifies CASSPLELAGTDTQYF.

The genes are TRBV11-3 and TRBJ2-5; 14 bases map to TRBD2. The germline CDR1 and CDR2 sequences are SGHNT and YENEEA. CDR3 size: 17 residues. The CDR3 nucleotides are TGTACCAACAGCTTTGGGACTAGCGGGAGTCCTTTGGTGACCCAGTACTTC. This encodes CTNSFGTSGSPLVTQYF.

A word on this clonotype: In this CDR3 the conserved last residue, phenylalanine or tryptophan, is missing, so a read error is likely. The V gene is TRBV19, the J gene TRBJ2-7; TRBD1 matches at 7 bases. The V gene end was trimmed by 6 bases and the J gene end by 2 bases; junction bases not matched to a gene: 7. The CDR3 is made up of 14 amino acids. Germline lookup yields CDR1 LNHDA and CDR2 SQIVND (reference sequence). CDR3 sequence reads: CASRTGSGPYEQYS. In nucleotides, the CDR3 is TGTGCCAGTAGGACAGGGTCGGGCCCCTACGAGCAGTACTCC.

V is TRBV11-2 and J is TRBJ1-1; no definite D call. From germline, CDR1 is SGHAT and CDR2 FQNNGV. V dropped 7 bases and J dropped 3 bases, with 12 bases sitting between them. The CDR3 contains 13 residues. For the CDR3, the DNA is TGTGCCAGCACCCTCGGGGAGGACACTGAAGCTTTCTTT. Translating it yields CASTLGEDTEAFF.

V gene TRBV14 combines with J gene TRBJ2-7; 8 bases match TRBD2. Germline CDR1 SGHDN, CDR2 FVKESK. The ends lost 2 bases at V and 11 bases at J; junction bases unmatched: 11. The CDR3 totals 14 residues. The CDR3 spells CASSQKVSGAQKYF. CDR3 sequence (DNA): TGTGCCAGCAGCCAAAAGGTTAGCGGGGCCCAGAAGTACTTC.

Points on this clonotype: Its ends do not fully match the called genes, so a read error is possible. The chain couples TRBV10-3 to TRBJ2-7; a weak D match, TRBD2 (6 bases). The germline CDR1 and CDR2 sequences are ENHRY and SYGVKD. The CDR3 extends over 15 amino acids. The CDR3 loop reads CVISEGSSGEYEQYF. CDR3 nucleotides: TGTGTCATCAGTGAGGGGAGTAGCGGTGAATACGAGCAGTACTTC.

Concerning this clonotype: Since the CDR3 does not end with the conserved phenylalanine or tryptophan, this likely comes from a read error. This CDR3 is CSVGPGRGMITEAFS. The CDR3 coding sequence is TGCAGCGTGGGCCCGGGACGGGGAATGATCACTGAAGCTTTCTCT. The chain carries TRBV29-1 and TRBJ1-1; possibly TRBD1 for D (5 bases). This CDR3 is 15 amino acids long. The V gene lost 6 bases and the J gene lost 4 bases, with 21 bases spanning the gap. Germline V gene lookup returns CDR1 SQVTM and CDR2 ANQGSEA.

Concerning this clonotype itself: A much larger clone differs from this one at a single base, so this may be a read error. The rearrangement links TRBV7-7 to TRBJ2-1, with D perhaps TRBD1 (5 bases). Germline CDR1 reads SSHAT; CDR2 reads FNYEAQ (reference sequence). V lost 7 bases to trimming and J lost 0 bases, with 10 bases between them. The CDR3 spans 14 residues. Here the CDR3 reads CASNYDSSYNEQFF. The CDR3 DNA follows: TGTGCCAGCAACTACGACAGCTCCTACAATGAGCAGTTCTTC.

A word on this clonotype: One end of the junction fails to match germline, which may point to a read error. The rearrangement joins TRBV4-1 to TRBJ2-1, with TRBD2 matching 13 bases. This CDR3 contains 19 residues. Germline loops: CDR1 MGHRA, CDR2 YSYEKL. Written as DNA, the CDR3 is TGCGCCAGCATCCAGGTGGGACTAGCGGGATTTGCCGACTACAATGAGCAGTTATTC. Its protein product is CASIQVGLAGFADYNEQLF.

Concerning this clonotype itself: It is likely a read error, because the conserved phenylalanine at the end of the CDR3 is missing. The chain combines TRBV10-3 with TRBJ2-3; possibly TRBD2 for D (6 bases). V lost 3 bases, J lost 5 bases, and 12 bases lay in between. CDR1 is ENHRY and CDR2 is SYGVKD in the germline V gene. The CDR3 length is 14 residues. The CDR3 region is CAISDSWGGDTQYI. CDR3 DNA sequence: TGTGCCATCAGTGACAGTTGGGGAGGAGATACGCAGTATATT.

Turning to this clonotype: At one boundary the junction diverges from the germline segment, which might be a read error. V is TRBV11-1 and J is TRBJ2-4; 9 bases are shared with TRBD2. The germline gives CDR1 SGHAT, CDR2 FQDESV (reference sequence). The CDR3 length is 17 residues. This CDR3 is CASSIPGTSWTKSIQYF. In nucleotides, the CDR3 is TGTGCCAGCAGCATTCCAGGGACTAGCTGGACCAAAAGCATTCAGTACTTC.